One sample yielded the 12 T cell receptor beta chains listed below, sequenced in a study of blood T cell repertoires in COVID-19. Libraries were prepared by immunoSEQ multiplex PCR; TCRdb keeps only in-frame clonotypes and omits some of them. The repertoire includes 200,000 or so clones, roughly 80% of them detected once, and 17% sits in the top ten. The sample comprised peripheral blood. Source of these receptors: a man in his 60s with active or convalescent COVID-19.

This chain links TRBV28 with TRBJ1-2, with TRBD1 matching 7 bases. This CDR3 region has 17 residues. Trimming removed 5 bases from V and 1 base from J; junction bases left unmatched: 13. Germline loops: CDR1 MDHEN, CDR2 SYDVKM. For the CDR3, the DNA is TGTGCCAGCAGTCCTGTATATAGGGGGCAGGGTAACTATGGCTACACCTTC. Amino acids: CASSPVYRGQGNYGYTF.

CDR3 coding DNA: TGTGCCAGCACAACCTCTGTAAGCCCCCCAGCTTTCTTT. This encodes CASTTSVSPPAFF. The chain links TRBV7-9 to TRBJ1-1; D is ambiguous. Germline V gene sequence: CDR1 SEHNR, CDR2 FQNEAQ (reference sequence). The CDR3 runs 13 residues. V dropped 7 bases and J dropped 10 bases, with 19 bases sitting between them. Supplemented by reference TRBV7-9 and TRBJ1-1, the full variable domain reads DTGVSQNPRHKITKRGQNVTFRCDPISEHNRLYWYRQTLGQGPEFLTYFQNEAQLEKSRLLSDRFSAERPKGSFSTLEIQRTEQGDSAMYLCASTTSVSPPAFFGQGTRLTVV.

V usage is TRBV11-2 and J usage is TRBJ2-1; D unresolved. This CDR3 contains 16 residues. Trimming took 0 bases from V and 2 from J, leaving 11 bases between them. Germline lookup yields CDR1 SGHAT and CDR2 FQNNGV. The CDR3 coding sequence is TGTGCCAGCAGCTTAGATCGGGTAGTCCCCTACAATGAGCAGTTCTTC. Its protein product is CASSLDRVVPYNEQFF.

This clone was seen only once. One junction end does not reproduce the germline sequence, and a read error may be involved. The CDR3 spells CASTGGAYSNQPQHF. The CDR3 DNA is TGTGCAAGCACAGGGGGAGCATATAGCAATCAGCCCCAGCATTTT. The chain links TRBV6-5 to TRBJ1-5, with 8 bases aligning to TRBD1. The germline gives CDR1 MNHEY, CDR2 SVGAGI. This CDR3 has 15 amino acids.

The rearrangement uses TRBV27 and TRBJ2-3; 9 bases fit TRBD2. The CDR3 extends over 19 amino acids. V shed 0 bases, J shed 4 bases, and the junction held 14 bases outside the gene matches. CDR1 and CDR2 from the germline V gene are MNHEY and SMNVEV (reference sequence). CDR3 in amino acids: CASSLSAPLWAGGPDTQYF. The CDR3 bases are TGTGCCAGCAGTTTATCTGCACCCCTCTGGGCGGGAGGGCCAGATACGCAGTATTTT.

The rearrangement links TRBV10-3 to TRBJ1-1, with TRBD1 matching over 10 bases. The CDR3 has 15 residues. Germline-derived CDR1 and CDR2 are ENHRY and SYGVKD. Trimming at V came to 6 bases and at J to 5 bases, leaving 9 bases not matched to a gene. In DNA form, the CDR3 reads TGTGCCATCAGCACCTCTAGGGACAGGGGAACTGAAGCTTTCTTT. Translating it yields CAISTSRDRGTEAFF.

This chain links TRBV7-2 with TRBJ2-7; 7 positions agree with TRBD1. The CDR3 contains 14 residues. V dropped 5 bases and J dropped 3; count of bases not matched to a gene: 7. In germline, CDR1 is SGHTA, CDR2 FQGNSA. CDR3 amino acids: CASSRDRAYYEQYF. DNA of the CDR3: TGTGCCAGCAGCCGCGACAGGGCTTACTACGAGCAGTACTTC.

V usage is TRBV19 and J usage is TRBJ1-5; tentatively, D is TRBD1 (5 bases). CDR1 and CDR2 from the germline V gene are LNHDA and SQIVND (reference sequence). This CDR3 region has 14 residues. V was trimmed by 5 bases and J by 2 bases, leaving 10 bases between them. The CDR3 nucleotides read TGTGCCAGTAGTCCTGCGGGGGGCAATCAGCCCCAGCATTTT. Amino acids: CASSPAGGNQPQHF.

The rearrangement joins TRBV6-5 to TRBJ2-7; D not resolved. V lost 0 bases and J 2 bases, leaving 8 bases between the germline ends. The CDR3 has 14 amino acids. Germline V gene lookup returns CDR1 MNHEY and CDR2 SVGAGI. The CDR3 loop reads CASSYSALTYEQYF. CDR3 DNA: TGTGCCAGCAGTTACTCGGCCTTGACCTACGAGCAGTACTTC.

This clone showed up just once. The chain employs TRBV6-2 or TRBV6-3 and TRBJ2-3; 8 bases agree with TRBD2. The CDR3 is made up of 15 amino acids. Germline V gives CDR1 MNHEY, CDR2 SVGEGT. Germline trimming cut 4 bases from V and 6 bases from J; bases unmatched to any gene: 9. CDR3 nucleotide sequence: TGTGCCAGCAGTTCACTAGCGGCCCGGGGCGATACGCAGTATTTT. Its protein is CASSSLAARGDTQYF.

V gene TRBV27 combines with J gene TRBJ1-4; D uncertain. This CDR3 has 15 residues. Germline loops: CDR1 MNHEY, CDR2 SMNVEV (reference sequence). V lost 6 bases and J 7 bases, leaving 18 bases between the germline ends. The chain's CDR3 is CASSSPSEVGEKLFF. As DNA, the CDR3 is TGTGCCAGCAGCAGCCCGAGTGAGGTTGGTGAAAAACTGTTTTTT. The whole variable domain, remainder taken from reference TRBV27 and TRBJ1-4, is EAQVTQNPRYLITVTGKKLTVTCSQNMNHEYMSWYRQDPGLGLRQIYYSMNVEVTDKGDVPEGYKVSRKEKRNFPLILESPSPNQTSLYFCASSSPSEVGEKLFFGSGTQLSVL.

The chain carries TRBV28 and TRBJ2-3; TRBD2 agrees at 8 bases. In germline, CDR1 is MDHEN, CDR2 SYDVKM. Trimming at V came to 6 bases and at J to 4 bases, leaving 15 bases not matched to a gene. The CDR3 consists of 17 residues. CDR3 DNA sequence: TGTGCCAGCAGCCCATGGGGAGCGGGAGAGGGGTCAGATACGCAGTATTTT. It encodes CASSPWGAGEGSDTQYF.